This T cell receptor beta chain came from a study of blood T cells in healthy people across ages. The CDR3 length is 15 residues. Per the germline V gene, CDR1 is SGHRS and CDR2 is YFSETQ. The V and J ends lost 4 bases and 2 bases respectively, with 16 bases between them. This clonotype was seen more than once but under ten times. The authors ran a second PCR of 7 to 11 cycles using a sample-barcoded 5' primer and a J-beta primer mix. Using its own MiXCR run on the 5' RACE reads, TCRdb lists one record per CDR3 protein. The sample holds some 1,800,000 distinct CDR3 sequences, about two fifths seen once.

Sequenced material: blood. The receptor comes from a human donor in good health. The chain couples TRBV5-1 to TRBJ2-7, with D perhaps given as TRBD1 or TRBD2 (6 bases each). The CDR3 region is CASSPEEGGPYEQYF. The CDR3 DNA follows: TGCGCCAGCAGCCCGGAGGAAGGGGGGCCCTACGAGCAGTACTTC.